A single sample gave rise to the 27 T cell receptor beta chains below, sequenced in a study of blood T cell repertoires in COVID-19. Generated by immunoSEQ multiplex PCR, the TCRdb table keeps only in-frame clones and is missing some. The sample comprises 75,000 to 100,000 clones, roughly 87% of which are singletons, and 6% to 8% rests with the top ten. Material: peripheral blood. These receptors all come from an older man with acute or convalescent COVID-19.

The chain joins TRBV30 to TRBJ2-7; TRBD1 matches 9 bases. Per the germline V gene, CDR1 is GTSNPN and CDR2 is SVGIG (reference sequence). This CDR3 comprises 14 residues. J gave up 5 bases and V 3 bases, and 8 bases lay outside the gene matches. CDR3 sequence: CAWSPGTGLNEQYF. Written as DNA, the CDR3 is TGTGCCTGGAGCCCCGGGACAGGGCTAAACGAGCAGTACTTC.

V and J are TRBV14 and TRBJ2-7, with 8 bases identical to TRBD2. Trimming cost V 4 bases and J 3 bases; bases outside gene matches: 11. Germline V gene lookup returns CDR1 SGHDN and CDR2 FVKESK. The CDR3 totals 16 residues. The CDR3 DNA sequence: TGTGCCAGCAGCCCCGTCGGGACTAGTCGAAACTACGAGCAGTACTTC. Residues: CASSPVGTSRNYEQYF.

This chain connects TRBV9 to TRBJ1-2; 10 bases align to TRBD1. In germline, CDR1 is SGDLS, CDR2 YYNGEE. CDR3 length equals 14 residues. The trim removed 2 bases at V and 6 bases at J, leaving 4 bases unmatched. The CDR3 protein is CASSVRDRGDGYTF. CDR3 bases: TGTGCCAGCAGCGTGCGGGACAGGGGCGATGGCTACACCTTC.

This chain connects TRBV6-5 to TRBJ2-3; the match to TRBD2 covers 13 bases. V lost 4 bases, J lost 6 bases, and 7 bases stayed unmatched. Germline CDR1 and CDR2: MNHEY and SVGAGI. There are 16 residues in the CDR3. CDR3 bases: TGTGCCAGCAGTTCATGGACTAGCGGGAGACGCGATACGCAGTATTTT. It codes for CASSSWTSGRRDTQYF.

The V gene is TRBV7-9, the J gene TRBJ2-5, with D tentatively TRBD2 (6 bases). The V gene's germline CDR1 is SEHNR and CDR2 FQNEAQ (reference sequence). The CDR3 has 14 residues. V was trimmed by 1 base and J by 3 bases, leaving 9 bases between them. CDR3 nucleotide sequence: TGTGCCAGCAGCTTAGTCGGAGGGAAAGAGACCCAGTACTTC. Translating gives CASSLVGGKETQYF. Combining the CDR3 with reference TRBV7-9 and TRBJ2-5 gives the whole variable domain DTGVSQNPRHKITKRGQNVTFRCDPISEHNRLYWYRQTLGQGPEFLTYFQNEAQLEKSRLLSDRFSAERPKGSFSTLEIQRTEQGDSAMYLCASSLVGGKETQYFGPGTRLLVL.

DNA for the CDR3: TGTGCCAGCAGGAAGACGGGGGTGCAGGGCTCCTACGAGCAGTACTTC. Translating gives CASRKTGVQGSYEQYF. V is TRBV28 and J is TRBJ2-7, with D perhaps TRBD2 (6 bases). V shed 6 bases and J shed 0 bases, with 18 bases lying between them. This CDR3 contains 16 residues. Per the germline V gene, CDR1 is MDHEN and CDR2 is SYDVKM.

This clone appeared a single time. The rearrangement joins TRBV7-9 to TRBJ2-7; the match to TRBD1 covers 8 bases. The germline V gene encodes CDR1 SEHNR and CDR2 FQNEAQ (reference sequence). V lost 5 bases, J lost 3 bases, and 6 bases stayed unmatched. CDR3 length: 14 amino acids. Here the CDR3 reads CASSVTGQGYEQYF. Here the CDR3 DNA reads TGTGCCAGCAGCGTAACAGGACAGGGCTACGAGCAGTACTTC.

This chain joins TRBV6-5 and TRBJ2-1; 8 bases align to TRBD1. CDR3 size: 14 residues. V was pared by 11 bases and J by 8 bases, with 14 bases of the junction left unmatched. CDR1 MNHEY and CDR2 SVGAGI come from the germline V gene. In DNA form, the CDR3 reads TGTGCCGTCGAAGGGACAGGTAATTTCGATGAGCAGTTCTTC. Amino acids: CAVEGTGNFDEQFF.

This rearrangement joins TRBV2 to TRBJ1-6; 10 bases are shared with TRBD1. J was trimmed by 9 bases and V by 6 bases; bases with no gene match: 5. CDR3 length: 14 residues. In germline, CDR1 is SNHLY, CDR2 FYNNEI. The CDR3 protein is CASRATGGGSPLHF. In nucleotides, the CDR3 is TGTGCCAGCAGGGCGACAGGGGGCGGTTCACCCCTCCACTTT. Together with reference TRBV2 and TRBJ1-6, the CDR3 gives the full variable domain: EPEVTQTPSHQVTQMGQEVILRCVPISNHLYFYWYRQILGQKVEFLVSFYNNEISEKSEIFDDQFSVERPDGSNFTLKIRSTKLEDSAMYFCASRATGGGSPLHFGNGTRLTVT.

The V gene is TRBV7-8, the J gene TRBJ1-2, with D unclear. From germline, CDR1 is SGHVS and CDR2 FQNEAQ. V lost 11 bases, J lost 0 bases, and 19 bases lay in between. CDR3 length equals 15 residues. CDR3 sequence reads: CARKNSTDSNYGYTF. CDR3 nucleotide sequence: TGTGCCCGGAAAAATAGTACCGACTCTAACTATGGCTACACCTTC.

This clone occurred once. The V gene is TRBV18, the J gene TRBJ2-7; D call uncertain. The CDR3 spans 15 residues. Trimming cost V 2 bases and J 2 bases, with 13 bases left between them. Germline V gives CDR1 KGHSH, CDR2 LQKENI. CDR3 protein: CASSPSSGATYEQYF. CDR3 in DNA: TGTGCCAGCTCACCATCTAGTGGAGCCACCTACGAGCAGTACTTC.

The chain joins TRBV6-5 to TRBJ1-3; weak D call: TRBD1 (6 bases). CDR1 is MNHEY and CDR2 is SVGAGI in the germline V gene. The CDR3 runs to 14 residues. Trimming took off 8 bases at V and 1 base at J, with 12 bases between the two ends. The CDR3 protein is CASAQGFSGNTIYF. CDR3 bases: TGTGCCAGCGCTCAGGGGTTTTCTGGAAACACCATATATTTT.

V is TRBV6-6 and J is TRBJ1-4, with a possible D match to TRBD1 (6 bases). The CDR3 is 13 residues long. The germline V gene has CDR1 MNHNY and CDR2 SVGAGI (reference sequence). Trimming shortened V by 6 bases and J by 3 bases, and 8 bases separated the two germline ends. This CDR3 reads CASRRQANEKLFF. CDR3 DNA: TGTGCCAGCAGAAGACAGGCTAATGAAAAACTGTTTTTT.

The chain recombines TRBV19 with TRBJ2-3, with 10 bases lining up with TRBD1. Looked up from germline, CDR1 is LNHDA and CDR2 is SQIVND (reference sequence). Trimming at V came to 3 bases and at J to 0 bases, leaving 3 bases not matched to a gene. CDR3 size: 16 residues. CDR3 coding DNA: TGTGCCAGTAGTATTCAGACAGGGGGCAGCACAGATACGCAGTATTTT. It translates to CASSIQTGGSTDTQYF.

V gene TRBV19 combines with J gene TRBJ1-4; 7 nucleotides line up with TRBD1. CDR1 is LNHDA, CDR2 SQIVND, per germline (reference sequence). V was pared by 8 bases and J by 8 bases, with 17 bases of the junction left unmatched. The CDR3 consists of 16 residues. CDR3 sequence reads: CASRRGEYRGSEKLFF. In DNA, the CDR3 is TGTGCCAGTCGCAGAGGGGAGTACAGGGGATCGGAAAAACTGTTTTTT.

J is TRBJ1-6 and V is TRBV21-1; the table calls TRBD1, which could not be checked here. TRBV21-1 is assigned pseudogene status. The CDR3 runs to 19 residues. For the CDR3, the DNA is TGTGCCAGCAGCAACAGAACAGTCGCCGCGTCCTCTAAAAATTCACCCCTCCACTTT. Encoded protein: CASSNRTVAASSKNSPLHF.

This chain connects TRBV29-1 to TRBJ1-1; D gene ambiguous. V was cut by 0 bases and J by 4 bases, with 12 bases left in between. CDR1 SQVTM and CDR2 ANQGSEA come from the germline V gene. The CDR3 is 14 amino acids. The DNA for the CDR3 is TGCAGCGTTGAAGACGGAGGGCGAACCACTGAAGCTTTCTTT. Protein product: CSVEDGGRTTEAFF. The complete variable domain, with remaining parts taken from reference TRBV29-1 and TRBJ1-1, reads SAVISQKPSRDICQRGTSLTIQCQVDSQVTMMFWYRQQPGQSLTLIATANQGSEATYESGFVIDKFPISRPNLTFSTLTVSNMSPEDSSIYLCSVEDGGRTTEAFFGQGTRLTVV.

The chain carries TRBV30 and TRBJ1-1, with a weak D call TRBD1 (6 bases). Germline CDR1 is GTSNPN and CDR2 is SVGIG (reference sequence). This CDR3 region has 14 residues. Trimming pared 5 bases from V and 0 bases from J, leaving 13 bases between. This chain's CDR3 is CAWSRGGLNTEAFF. CDR3 coding DNA: TGTGCCTGGTCCCGAGGGGGACTGAACACTGAAGCTTTCTTT.

This clone was observed a few times. CDR3 sequence (DNA): TGTGCCAGCAGTTTGGGCCAGGTCAACAATCAGCCCCAGCATTTT. This translates into CASSLGQVNNQPQHF. V is TRBV28 and J is TRBJ1-5; no clear D. Germline lookup yields CDR1 MDHEN and CDR2 SYDVKM. V lost 3 bases and J 3 bases, leaving 12 bases between the germline ends. The CDR3 consists of 15 residues.

The genes are TRBV3-1 (or the pseudogene TRBV3-2) and TRBJ1-1; 7 nucleotides match TRBD1. Germline trimming cut 4 bases from V and 11 bases from J; bases unmatched to any gene: 10. The CDR3 is made up of 13 amino acids. From germline, CDR1 is LGHDT and CDR2 YNNKEL (reference sequence). The CDR3 region has the DNA TGTGCCAGCAGCCCCTATGACAGGGCGGTGGCTTTCTTT. Translating it yields CASSPYDRAVAFF.

In its sample, this clone was seen once. V usage is TRBV6-5 and J usage is TRBJ2-7; 8 nucleotides match TRBD2. This CDR3 is 15 amino acids long. Germline CDR1 and CDR2: MNHEY and SVGAGI. V was clipped by 7 bases and J by 3 bases; unmatched bases: 11. CDR3: CASTTSRLASYEQYF. The CDR3 DNA is TGTGCCAGCACCACATCCAGACTAGCGAGCTACGAGCAGTACTTC.

The chain employs TRBV14 and TRBJ2-7, with a weak D call TRBD1 (6 bases). Germline V gene data show CDR1 as SGHDN and CDR2 as FVKESK. The length of the CDR3 is 13 residues. Trimming removed 6 bases from V and 4 bases from J, with 13 bases in between. The chain's CDR3 is CASSQDRKYEQYF. CDR3 DNA sequence: TGTGCCAGCAGTCAGGACAGAAAATACGAGCAGTACTTC.

The rearrangement uses TRBV19 and TRBJ2-1; possibly TRBD2 for D (6 bases). Germline loops: CDR1 LNHDA, CDR2 SQIVND (reference sequence). Between the trimmed V and J ends, which lost 7 bases and 2 bases, there was a span of 15 bases. The CDR3 length is 15 residues. Written as DNA, the CDR3 is TGTGCCAGTACCCCCGGGACTGGCCCCTACAATGAGCAGTTCTTC. Translating it yields CASTPGTGPYNEQFF.

The J gene is TRBJ2-1, the V gene TRBV10-2; TRBD1 might be the D (5 bases). V was shortened by 6 bases and J by 8 bases, with 20 bases between the two germline ends. There are 15 residues in the CDR3. CDR1 and CDR2 from the germline V gene are WSHSY and SAAADI. CDR3 nucleotides: TGCGCCAGCAGGGGCAGGGTCCTTACCTTTGATGAGCAGTTCTTC. Translating gives CASRGRVLTFDEQFF.

A single count supports this clone. The rearrangement uses TRBV6-5 and TRBJ1-6, with 9 bases aligning to TRBD1. From germline, CDR1 is MNHEY and CDR2 SVGAGI. V trimming: 5 bases; J trimming: 8 bases; junction bases outside the gene matches: 7. CDR3 length equals 15 residues. DNA of the CDR3: TGTGCCAGCAGTCGGGGACAGGGCGGCGATTCACCCCTCCACTTT. Amino acids: CASSRGQGGDSPLHF.

CDR3 region: CASSLEGVSSDTQYF. CDR3 DNA sequence: TGCGCCAGCAGCTTGGAGGGGGTGTCATCAGATACGCAGTATTTT. The J gene is TRBJ2-3, the V gene TRBV5-1; TRBD1 is a possible D gene (6 bases). This CDR3 is 15 amino acids long. V gave up 0 bases and J gave up 4 bases, with 12 bases separating them. CDR1 SGHRS and CDR2 YFSETQ come from the germline V gene.

The V call is TRBV28, the J call TRBJ1-2, with a tentative D call TRBD1 (5 bases). The germline V gene encodes CDR1 MDHEN and CDR2 SYDVKM. The CDR3 contains 13 residues. V lost 7 bases and J lost 3, with 12 bases in between. The CDR3 protein is CASTQGYYYGYTF. Written as DNA, the CDR3 is TGTGCCAGCACCCAGGGTTACTACTATGGCTACACCTTC.